These 8 T cell receptor beta chains were sequenced from one sample in a study of blood T cells in healthy people across ages. With a J-beta primer mix and a sample-barcoded 5' primer, a second PCR ran about 7 to 12 cycles. TCRdb reanalysed the 5' RACE reads using MiXCR and keeps one entry per CDR3 protein. The sample shows roughly 1.5 million distinct CDR3 sequences, roughly two fifths of them seen only once. Sequencing was done on a sample of blood. Source of these receptors: a woman in her late teens or twenties in good health.

The V gene is TRBV28, the J gene TRBJ1-6; TRBD1 matches at 7 bases. CDR3 size: 15 residues. Germline trimming cut 9 bases from V and 7 bases from J; bases unmatched to any gene: 12. Germline V gene data show CDR1 as MDHEN and CDR2 as SYDVKM. CDR3: CASLQGVDGNSPLHF. CDR3 nucleotides: TGTGCCAGTCTCCAGGGGGTGGACGGCAATTCACCCCTCCACTTT.

The table lists this clonotype with a few counts. The chain carries TRBV7-6 and TRBJ2-7, with D perhaps TRBD1 (6 bases). CDR3 length: 14 amino acids. The germline V gene has CDR1 SGHVS and CDR2 FNYEAQ. The V and J ends lost 5 bases and 4 bases respectively, with 15 bases between them. CDR3: CASSPPGQHYEQYF. The DNA of the CDR3 is TGTGCCAGCAGCCCTCCGGGACAACATTACGAGCAGTACTTC. Drawing the rest from reference TRBV7-6 and TRBJ2-7, the complete variable domain is GAGVSQSPRYKVTKRGQDVALRCDPISGHVSLYWYRQALGQGPEFLTYFNYEAQQDKSGLPNDRFSAERPEGSISTLTIQRTEQRDSAMYRCASSPPGQHYEQYFGPGTRLTVT.

This clonotype has a handful of counts. The chain joins TRBV27 to TRBJ1-1; no clear D. With 0 bases removed from V and 1 base from J, the gap between germline ends came to 12 bases. The CDR3 contains 16 residues. Germline CDR1 and CDR2: MNHEY and SMNVEV (reference sequence). CDR3 DNA sequence: TGTGCCAGCAGTTTATCGACTTCTCCTGAGAACACTGAAGCTTTCTTT. It translates to CASSLSTSPENTEAFF.

The V gene is TRBV29-1, the J gene TRBJ1-2, with 8 nucleotides matching TRBD1. The CDR3 covers 15 residues. Unmatched junction bases numbered 3, after V lost 0 bases and J lost 0 bases. The germline V gene has CDR1 SQVTM and CDR2 ANQGSEA. The CDR3 coding sequence is TGCAGCGTTGAAGATCGGGACAGGACTAACTATGGCTACACCTTC. Residues: CSVEDRDRTNYGYTF.

The genes are TRBV19 and TRBJ2-7; tentatively, D is TRBD2 (5 bases). Trimming pared 1 base from V and 1 base from J, leaving 8 bases between. The CDR3 contains 14 residues. Germline values: CDR1 LNHDA, CDR2 SQIVND (reference sequence). CDR3 bases: TGTGCCAGTAGTATAGCCGGGGAGTCCTACGAGCAGTACTTC. Its translation: CASSIAGESYEQYF.

This sequence joins TRBV27 and TRBJ1-5; 9 nucleotides line up with TRBD1. This CDR3 has 15 residues. Per germline, CDR1 MNHEY and CDR2 SMNVEV (reference sequence). The V segment lost 6 bases and the J segment 7 bases; nucleotides outside the gene matches: 10. CDR3 residues: CASSPRTGVEQPQHF. Written as DNA, the CDR3 is TGTGCCAGCAGCCCGCGGACAGGGGTAGAACAGCCCCAGCATTTT.

This clonotype occurred a few times. The chain links TRBV15 to TRBJ2-3; 7 positions match TRBD1. The CDR3 consists of 15 residues. Per germline, CDR1 LNHNV and CDR2 YYDKDF (reference sequence). Trimming took 4 bases from V and 1 from J; bases not matched to a gene: 5. The CDR3 sequence: CATSNLGQGTDTQYF. The CDR3 DNA reads TGTGCCACCAGCAACCTCGGACAGGGCACAGATACGCAGTATTTT.

The CDR3 DNA is TGTGCCAGCAGTCGGTGGACAGGGGGCGCTGAAACTGAAGCTTTCTTT. Translation: CASSRWTGGAETEAFF. V is TRBV27 and J is TRBJ1-1; 11 nucleotides agree with TRBD1. V was pared by 5 bases and J by 5 bases, with 10 bases of the junction left unmatched. The CDR3 totals 16 residues. Germline CDR1 and CDR2: MNHEY and SMNVEV (reference sequence).